This T cell receptor (beta chain) was recovered during a study of T cell repertoires in ileal Crohn's disease. Study outcomes and limitations: Endoscopic recurrence occurred in every patient whose clonality exceeded 26.8%.

Each sample's TCRB immunosequencing used 450 to 550 nanograms of biopsy DNA. Only in-frame clones appear in the TCRdb table, and some are missing; sequencing was by immunoSEQ multiplex PCR. The data contain approximately 6,900 clones, 72% of them seen just once; the ten biggest clones take up 8% to 10%. Comments on this clone: Antigen unknown.

With 4 bases clipped from V and 3 bases from J, the junction kept 3 bases outside the gene matches. Germline-derived CDR1 and CDR2 are SQVTM and ANQGSEA. The CDR3 totals 14 residues. The sequence was collected from an adult with Crohn's disease. The sequenced material came from ileal tissue. The V gene is TRBV29-1, the J gene TRBJ2-2; 9 bases map to TRBD1. CDR3 nucleotide sequence: TGCAGCGTTGTGGGACAGGGTTACACCGGGGAGCTGTTTTTT. It codes for CSVVGQGYTGELFF.